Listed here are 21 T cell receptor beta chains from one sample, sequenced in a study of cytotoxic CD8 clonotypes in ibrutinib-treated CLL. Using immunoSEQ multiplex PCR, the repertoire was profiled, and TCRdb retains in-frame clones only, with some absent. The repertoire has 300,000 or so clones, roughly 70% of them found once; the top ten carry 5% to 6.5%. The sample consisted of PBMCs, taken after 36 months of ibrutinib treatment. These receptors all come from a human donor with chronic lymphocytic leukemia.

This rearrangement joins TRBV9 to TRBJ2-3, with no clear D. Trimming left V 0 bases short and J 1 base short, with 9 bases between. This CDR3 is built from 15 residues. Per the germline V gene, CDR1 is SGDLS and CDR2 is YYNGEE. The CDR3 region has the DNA TGTGCCAGCAGCGTAGCTTGGCTAGGCACAGATACGCAGTATTTT. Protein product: CASSVAWLGTDTQYF.

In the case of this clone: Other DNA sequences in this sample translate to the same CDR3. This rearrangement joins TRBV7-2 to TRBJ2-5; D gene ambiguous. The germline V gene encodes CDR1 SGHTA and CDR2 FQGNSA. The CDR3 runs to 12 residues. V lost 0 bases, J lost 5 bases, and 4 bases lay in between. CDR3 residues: CASSLARETQYF. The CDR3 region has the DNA TGTGCCAGCAGCTTAGCTCGGGAGACCCAGTACTTC.

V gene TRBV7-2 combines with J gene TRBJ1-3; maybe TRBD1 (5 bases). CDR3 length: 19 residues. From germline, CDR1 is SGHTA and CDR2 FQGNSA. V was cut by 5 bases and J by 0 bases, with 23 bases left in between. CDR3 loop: CASSPRGYDSSSSGNTIYF. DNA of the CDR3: TGTGCCAGCAGCCCCCGGGGATACGACAGTTCTAGCTCTGGAAACACCATATATTTT.

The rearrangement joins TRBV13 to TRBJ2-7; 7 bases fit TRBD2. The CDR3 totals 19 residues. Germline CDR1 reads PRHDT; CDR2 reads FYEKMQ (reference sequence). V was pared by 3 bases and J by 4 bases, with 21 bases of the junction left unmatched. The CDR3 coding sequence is TGTGCCAGCAGCTTTCCTTCCGGGGGAGGGACGGCGGGTCGATACGAGCAGTACTTC. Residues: CASSFPSGGGTAGRYEQYF.

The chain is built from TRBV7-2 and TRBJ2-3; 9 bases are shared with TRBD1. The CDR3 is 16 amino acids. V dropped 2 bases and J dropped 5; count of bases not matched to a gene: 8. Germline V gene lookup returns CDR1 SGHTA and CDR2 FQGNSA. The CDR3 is CASSLTGTGFIDTQYF. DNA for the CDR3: TGTGCCAGCAGCTTAACCGGGACAGGGTTCATAGATACGCAGTATTTT. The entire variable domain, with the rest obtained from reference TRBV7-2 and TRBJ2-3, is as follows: GAGVSQSPSNKVTEKGKDVELRCDPISGHTALYWYRQSLGQGLEFLIYFQGNSAPDKSGLPSDRFSAERTGGSVSTLTIQRTQQEDSAVYLCASSLTGTGFIDTQYFGPGTRLTVL.

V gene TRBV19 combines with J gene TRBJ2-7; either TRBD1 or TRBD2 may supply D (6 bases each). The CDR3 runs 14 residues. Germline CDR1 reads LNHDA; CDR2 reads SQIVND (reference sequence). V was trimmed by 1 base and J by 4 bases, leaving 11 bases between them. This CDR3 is CASSIGQDYYEQYF. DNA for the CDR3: TGTGCCAGTAGTATAGGACAGGACTATTACGAGCAGTACTTC.

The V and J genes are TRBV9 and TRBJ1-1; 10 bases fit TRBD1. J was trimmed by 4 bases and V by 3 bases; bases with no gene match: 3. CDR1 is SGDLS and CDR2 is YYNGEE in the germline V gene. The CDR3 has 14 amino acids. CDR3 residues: CASSAWTGGTEAFF. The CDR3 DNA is TGTGCCAGCAGCGCGTGGACAGGGGGCACTGAAGCTTTCTTT.

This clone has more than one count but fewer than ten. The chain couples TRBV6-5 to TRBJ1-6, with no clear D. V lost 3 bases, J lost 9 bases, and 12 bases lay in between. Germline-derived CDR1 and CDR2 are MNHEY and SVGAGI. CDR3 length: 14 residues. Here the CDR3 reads CASSYAELGSPLHF. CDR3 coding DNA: TGTGCCAGCAGTTATGCCGAGCTTGGTTCACCCCTCCACTTT.

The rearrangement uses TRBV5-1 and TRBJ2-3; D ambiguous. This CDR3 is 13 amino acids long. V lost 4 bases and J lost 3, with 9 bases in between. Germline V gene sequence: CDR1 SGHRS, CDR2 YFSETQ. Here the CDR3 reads CASSLVETDTQYF. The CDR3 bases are TGCGCCAGCAGCCTGGTTGAGACAGATACGCAGTATTTT.

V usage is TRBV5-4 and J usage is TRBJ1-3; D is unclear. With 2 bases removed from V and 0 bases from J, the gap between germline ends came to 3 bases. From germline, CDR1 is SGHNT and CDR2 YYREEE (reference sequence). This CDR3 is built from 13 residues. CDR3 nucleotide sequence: TGTGCCAGCAGCTTTTTCTCTGGAAACACCATATATTTT. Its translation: CASSFFSGNTIYF.

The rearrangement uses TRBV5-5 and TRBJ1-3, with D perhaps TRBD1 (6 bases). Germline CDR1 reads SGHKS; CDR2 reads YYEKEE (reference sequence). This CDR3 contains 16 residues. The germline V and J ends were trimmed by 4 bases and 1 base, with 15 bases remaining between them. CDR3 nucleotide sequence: TGTGCCAGCAGCGAGCAGGGGCGCAAATCTGGAAACACCATATATTTT. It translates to CASSEQGRKSGNTIYF.

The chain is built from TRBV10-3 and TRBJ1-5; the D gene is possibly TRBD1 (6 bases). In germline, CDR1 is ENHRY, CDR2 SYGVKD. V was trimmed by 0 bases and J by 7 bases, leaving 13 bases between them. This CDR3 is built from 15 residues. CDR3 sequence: CAISESGGLAQPQHF. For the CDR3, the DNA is TGTGCCATCAGTGAGTCAGGGGGACTAGCCCAGCCCCAGCATTTT.

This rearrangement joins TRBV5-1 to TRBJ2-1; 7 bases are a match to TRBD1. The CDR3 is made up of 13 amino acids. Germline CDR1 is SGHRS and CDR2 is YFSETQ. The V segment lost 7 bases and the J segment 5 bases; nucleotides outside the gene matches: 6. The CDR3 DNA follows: TGCGCCAGCCGTTCCGGGACAGACAATGAGCAGTTCTTC. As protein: CASRSGTDNEQFF.

In nucleotides, the CDR3 is TGTGCCAGTAAGAAGCGGGCCTCAGACAATGAGCAGTTCTTC. This codes for CASKKRASDNEQFF. This chain joins TRBV19 and TRBJ2-1; a weak D match, TRBD2 (6 bases). The CDR3 contains 14 residues. Germline lookup yields CDR1 LNHDA and CDR2 SQIVND (reference sequence). V was shortened by 7 bases and J by 5 bases, with 15 bases between the two germline ends. The full variable domain, its missing parts supplied by reference TRBV19 and TRBJ2-1, is DGGITQSPKYLFRKEGQNVTLSCEQNLNHDAMYWYRQDPGQGLRLIYYSQIVNDFQKGDIAEGYSVSREKKESFPLTVTSAQKNPTAFYLCASKKRASDNEQFFGPGTRLTVL.

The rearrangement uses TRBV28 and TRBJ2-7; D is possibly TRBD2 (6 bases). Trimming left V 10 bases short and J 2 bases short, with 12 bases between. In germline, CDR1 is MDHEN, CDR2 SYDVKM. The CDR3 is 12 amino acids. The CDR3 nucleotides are TGTGCCACTTGCGGGAACACCTACGAGCAGTACTTC. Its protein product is CATCGNTYEQYF.

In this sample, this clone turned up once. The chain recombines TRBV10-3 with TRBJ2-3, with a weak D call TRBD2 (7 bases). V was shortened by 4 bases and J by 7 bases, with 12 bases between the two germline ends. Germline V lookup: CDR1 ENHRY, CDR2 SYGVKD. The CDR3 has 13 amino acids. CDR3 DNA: TGTGCCATCAGTGGGGGGGGGCCTAATACGCAGTATTTT. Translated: CAISGGGPNTQYF.

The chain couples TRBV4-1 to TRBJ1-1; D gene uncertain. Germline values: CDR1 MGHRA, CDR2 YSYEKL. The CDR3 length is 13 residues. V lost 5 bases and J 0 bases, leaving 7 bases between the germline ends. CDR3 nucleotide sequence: TGCGCCAGCAGCACCAGATTGAACACTGAAGCTTTCTTT. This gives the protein CASSTRLNTEAFF.

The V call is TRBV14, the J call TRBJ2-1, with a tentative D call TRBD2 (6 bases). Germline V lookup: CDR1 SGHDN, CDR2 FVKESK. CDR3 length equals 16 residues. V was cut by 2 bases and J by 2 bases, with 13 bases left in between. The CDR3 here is CASSQIGLSPYNEQFF. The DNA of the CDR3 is TGTGCCAGCAGCCAAATCGGACTATCTCCCTACAATGAGCAGTTCTTC. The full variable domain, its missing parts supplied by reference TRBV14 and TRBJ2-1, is EAGVTQFPSHSVIEKGQTVTLRCDPISGHDNLYWYRRVMGKEIKFLLHFVKESKQDESGMPNNRFLAERTGGTYSTLKVQPAELEDSGVYFCASSQIGLSPYNEQFFGPGTRLTVL.

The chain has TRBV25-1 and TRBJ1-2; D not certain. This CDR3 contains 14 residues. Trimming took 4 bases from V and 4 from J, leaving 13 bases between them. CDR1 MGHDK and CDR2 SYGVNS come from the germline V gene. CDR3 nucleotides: TGTGCCAGCAGTGGCGTTGGAGACGCCTATGGCTACACCTTC. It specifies CASSGVGDAYGYTF.

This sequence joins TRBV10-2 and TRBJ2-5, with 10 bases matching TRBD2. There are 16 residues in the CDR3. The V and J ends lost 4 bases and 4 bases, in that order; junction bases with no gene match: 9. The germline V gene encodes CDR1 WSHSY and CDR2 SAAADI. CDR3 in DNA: TGCGCCAGCAGTGTACCCCCTAGCGGGGGAGGAGAGACCCAGTACTTC. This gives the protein CASSVPPSGGGETQYF.

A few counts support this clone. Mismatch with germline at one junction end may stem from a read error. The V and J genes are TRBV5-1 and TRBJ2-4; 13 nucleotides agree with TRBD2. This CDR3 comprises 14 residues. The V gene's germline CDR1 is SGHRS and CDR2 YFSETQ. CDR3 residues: CASSLGLAGGPQDF. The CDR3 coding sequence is TGCGCCAGCAGCTTGGGACTAGCGGGAGGCCCCCAGGACTTC.